One sample yielded the 32 T cell receptor beta chains listed below, sequenced in a study of cytotoxic CD8 clonotypes in ibrutinib-treated CLL. The repertoire was sequenced with immunoSEQ multiplex PCR; TCRdb's copy has only in-frame clones and lacks some. Altogether roughly 200,000 clones are present, roughly 73% being singletons, with the ten largest covering roughly an eighth. Sequencing used PBMCs, obtained after 12 months of ibrutinib treatment. Receptors originate from a human donor with chronic lymphocytic leukemia.

Details on this clone: The same CDR3 arises from other DNA sequences in this sample as well. This chain joins TRBV5-6 and TRBJ2-5, with 8 positions matching TRBD1. Germline V gives CDR1 SGHDT, CDR2 YYEEEE. Losses at the gene ends were 3 bases for V and 7 bases for J; bases not matched to a gene: 14. This CDR3 is 16 amino acids long. CDR3 loop: CASSSGQGGGSGTQYF. CDR3 nucleotides: TGTGCCAGCAGCTCCGGACAGGGTGGAGGAAGTGGGACCCAGTACTTC.

This clone was seen more than once but under ten times. In nucleotides, the CDR3 is TGTGCCAGCAGCGGAGACAGGGGATACACTGAAGCTTTCTTT. Amino acid sequence: CASSGDRGYTEAFF. The chain carries TRBV7-6 and TRBJ1-1, with 8 bases matching TRBD1. The germline gives CDR1 SGHVS, CDR2 FNYEAQ. With 5 bases clipped from V and 3 bases from J, the junction kept 5 bases outside the gene matches. The CDR3 contains 14 residues.

The V gene is TRBV19, the J gene TRBJ1-2; D is unclear. This CDR3 spans 15 amino acids. V was cut by 4 bases and J by 4 bases, with 16 bases left in between. CDR1 and CDR2 from the germline V gene are LNHDA and SQIVND (reference sequence). The CDR3 sequence: CASSTRQAESYGYTF. In DNA form, the CDR3 reads TGTGCCAGTAGTACACGCCAGGCCGAGTCCTATGGCTACACCTTC.

The chain links TRBV5-1 to TRBJ2-5; 14 nucleotides line up with TRBD2. From germline, CDR1 is SGHRS and CDR2 YFSETQ. Trimming at V came to 4 bases and at J to 5 bases, leaving 10 bases not matched to a gene. The CDR3 spans 17 residues. The CDR3 is CASSPRLAGGPGETQYF. The CDR3 nucleotides are TGCGCCAGCAGCCCCCGACTAGCGGGAGGGCCTGGGGAGACCCAGTACTTC.

The rearrangement joins TRBV28 to TRBJ1-2, with a weak D call TRBD1 (6 bases). V lost 7 bases and J 5 bases, leaving 17 bases between the germline ends. This CDR3 comprises 14 residues. Per germline, CDR1 MDHEN and CDR2 SYDVKM. The CDR3 sequence is CASTLRTDLYGYTF. The CDR3 DNA reads as TGTGCCAGCACCCTTAGGACAGATCTTTATGGCTACACCTTC.

V and J are TRBV7-3 and TRBJ1-6; D is unresolved. Per the germline V gene, CDR1 is SGHTA and CDR2 is FQGTGA. The CDR3 has 14 residues. V dropped 8 bases and J dropped 7 bases, with 15 bases sitting between them. CDR3 in amino acids: CASATGYGNSPLHF. CDR3 nucleotide sequence: TGTGCCAGCGCCACGGGGTATGGGAATTCACCCCTCCACTTT.

The rearrangement links TRBV9 to TRBJ1-3; D gene uncertain. Germline CDR1 SGDLS, CDR2 YYNGEE. V lost 0 bases and J lost 4, with 11 bases in between. The CDR3 covers 15 residues. The chain's CDR3 is CASSVVDGQGNTIYF. Here the CDR3 DNA reads TGTGCCAGCAGCGTAGTTGATGGCCAAGGAAACACCATATATTTT.

The CDR3 protein is CASSRSGGANNEQFF. CDR3 DNA: TGTGCCAGTAGCCGTAGCGGGGGGGCAAACAATGAGCAGTTCTTC. The chain carries TRBV19 and TRBJ2-1, with 11 nucleotides matching TRBD2. V lost 6 bases, J lost 5 bases, and 6 bases stayed unmatched. This CDR3 region has 15 residues. Germline V gene sequence: CDR1 LNHDA, CDR2 SQIVND (reference sequence).

V gene TRBV5-4 combines with J gene TRBJ2-2, with 8 bases that match TRBD1. CDR3 length equals 16 residues. J gave up 3 bases and V 4 bases, and 8 bases lay outside the gene matches. Germline values: CDR1 SGHNT, CDR2 YYREEE (reference sequence). CDR3 amino acids: CASSPTRDRYTGELFF. The DNA of the CDR3 is TGTGCCAGCAGCCCCACCCGGGACAGGTACACCGGGGAGCTGTTTTTT.

The gene calls are TRBV5-4 and TRBJ2-5, with a possible D match to TRBD2 (5 bases). Germline V CDR1 and CDR2: SGHNT, YYREEE (reference sequence). CDR3 size: 13 residues. The CDR3 sequence is CAVRTDFQETQYF. CDR3 coding DNA: TGTGCTGTGCGGACGGACTTCCAAGAGACCCAGTACTTC.

This clone was counted once. This chain links TRBV12-5 with TRBJ1-1, with D unresolved. The CDR3 is made up of 13 amino acids. Germline values: CDR1 LGHNT, CDR2 FRNRAP. Trimming removed 7 bases at V and 3 bases at J, with 12 bases between. This chain's CDR3 is CASVPEGYTEAFF. The DNA for the CDR3 is TGTGCTAGTGTCCCCGAAGGGTACACTGAAGCTTTCTTT.

V gene TRBV27 combines with J gene TRBJ1-1; 8 positions match TRBD1. The V gene's germline CDR1 is MNHEY and CDR2 SMNVEV (reference sequence). V shed 4 bases, J shed 1 base, and the junction held 2 bases outside the gene matches. The CDR3 covers 14 residues. This chain's CDR3 is CASSYQGANTEAFF. CDR3 nucleotide sequence: TGTGCCAGCAGTTACCAGGGGGCGAACACTGAAGCTTTCTTT.

This clone was found a few times. Other DNA sequences in the same sample also yield this CDR3. The rearrangement joins TRBV27 to TRBJ2-1; 9 nucleotides align to TRBD2. CDR1 is MNHEY and CDR2 is SMNVEV in the germline V gene (reference sequence). The CDR3 has 15 amino acids. The V and J ends lost 6 bases and 4 bases, in that order; junction bases with no gene match: 7. CDR3 region: CASRLAGASYNEQFF. CDR3 DNA sequence: TGTGCCAGCAGGTTAGCGGGAGCATCGTACAATGAGCAGTTCTTC.

This clone was seen a few times. This chain joins TRBV27 and TRBJ1-2, with 7 nucleotides matching TRBD1. Germline lookup yields CDR1 MNHEY and CDR2 SMNVEV (reference sequence). V shed 5 bases and J 3 bases; nucleotides not matched to a gene: 9. The CDR3 is 15 amino acids. For the CDR3, the DNA is TGTGCCAGCAGTCCCCGACAGGGTCCCCACTATGGCTACACCTTC. Translated: CASSPRQGPHYGYTF.

The CDR3 nucleotides are TGTGCCAGCAGCTCCCATGAAAAACTGTTTTTT. This encodes CASSSHEKLFF. The chain joins TRBV7-9 to TRBJ1-4, with no clear D. Trimming left V 4 bases short and J 6 bases short, with 3 bases between. Per the germline V gene, CDR1 is SEHNR and CDR2 is FQNEAQ (reference sequence). This CDR3 is 11 amino acids long.

V and J are TRBV7-9 and TRBJ1-1, with unresolved D. The CDR3 extends over 13 amino acids. The germline V gene encodes CDR1 SEHNR and CDR2 FQNEAQ (reference sequence). V shed 0 bases and J shed 4 bases, with 6 bases lying between them. The chain's CDR3 is CASSLAALTEAFF. For the CDR3, the DNA is TGTGCCAGCAGCTTAGCAGCGCTCACTGAAGCTTTCTTT.

This sequence joins TRBV27 and TRBJ2-1; D remains unclear. The CDR3 is 14 residues long. The germline CDR1 and CDR2 sequences are MNHEY and SMNVEV (reference sequence). V was pared by 0 bases and J by 8 bases, with 11 bases between. The CDR3 DNA reads TGTGCCAGCAGTTTATCGATGTTAGTCCATGAGCAGTTCTTC. This encodes CASSLSMLVHEQFF.

CDR3 DNA sequence: TGTGCCAGCAGTGAATCCCTTGGAGGGACTGAAGCTTTCTTT. Translated: CASSESLGGTEAFF. This chain links TRBV25-1 with TRBJ1-1; D gene uncertain. Trimming shortened V by 1 base and J by 5 bases, and 11 bases separated the two germline ends. The CDR3 totals 14 residues. Germline V CDR1 and CDR2: MGHDK, SYGVNS.

The chain carries TRBV2 and TRBJ2-3; perhaps TRBD2 as D (5 bases). In germline, CDR1 is SNHLY, CDR2 FYNNEI. Trimming removed 5 bases at V and 2 bases at J, with 11 bases between. The length of the CDR3 is 14 residues. The CDR3 loop is CASSIIAFTDTQYF. The CDR3 DNA follows: TGTGCCAGCAGTATTATAGCGTTCACAGATACGCAGTATTTT.

The rearrangement joins TRBV7-9 to TRBJ2-7; tentatively, D is TRBD2 (6 bases). Germline V gene data show CDR1 as SEHNR and CDR2 as FQNEAQ (reference sequence). Trimming stripped 1 base from V and 1 base from J, with 11 bases between. This CDR3 comprises 15 residues. The CDR3 here is CASSLVPGLSYEQYF. Written as DNA, the CDR3 is TGTGCCAGCAGCTTAGTACCGGGACTGTCCTACGAGCAGTACTTC.

This clone was observed once. The chain links TRBV18 to TRBJ1-2; 7 nucleotides align to TRBD1. CDR3 length: 15 amino acids. V gave up 0 bases and J gave up 4 bases; unmatched junction bases: 5. Germline CDR1 is KGHSH and CDR2 is LQKENI. The CDR3 sequence is CASSPPGGQIYGYTF. For the CDR3, the DNA is TGTGCCAGCTCACCACCTGGGGGACAGATCTATGGCTACACCTTC.

The rearrangement links TRBV7-6 to TRBJ2-5; 8 nucleotides align to TRBD2. The germline gives CDR1 SGHVS, CDR2 FNYEAQ. Trimming cost V 5 bases and J 5 bases; bases outside gene matches: 13. The CDR3 loop spans 16 amino acids. The DNA of the CDR3 is TGTGCCAGCAGCCAGACGACTAGCGCCTTTATGGAGACCCAGTACTTC. Translation: CASSQTTSAFMETQYF.

DNA for the CDR3: TGTGCCAGCAGCGGTTGGGACAGCTCGACCTACAATGAGCAGTTCTTC. Translation gives CASSGWDSSTYNEQFF. V gene TRBV9 combines with J gene TRBJ2-1; 7 bases fit TRBD1. V lost 3 bases, J lost 2 bases, and 8 bases stayed unmatched. This CDR3 is built from 16 residues. The V gene's germline CDR1 is SGDLS and CDR2 YYNGEE.

This chain uses TRBV5-6 with TRBJ2-7, with D hard to call. Germline loops: CDR1 SGHDT, CDR2 YYEEEE. The CDR3 has 14 residues. Trimming pared 4 bases from V and 1 base from J, leaving 12 bases between. CDR3 loop: CASSTWQISYEQYF. The CDR3 region has the DNA TGTGCCAGCAGCACTTGGCAAATATCCTACGAGCAGTACTTC.

CDR3 bases: TGCAGCGTCCGACTAGCGGATACGCAGTATTTT. Amino acid sequence: CSVRLADTQYF. The chain links TRBV29-1 to TRBJ2-3, with TRBD2 identical over 8 bases. The CDR3 has 11 amino acids. V lost 6 bases, J lost 6 bases, and 2 bases stayed unmatched. Per germline, CDR1 SQVTM and CDR2 ANQGSEA.

V usage is TRBV19 and J usage is TRBJ2-2, with 9 bases lining up with TRBD2. The CDR3 totals 19 residues. Germline V gene lookup returns CDR1 LNHDA and CDR2 SQIVND (reference sequence). Unmatched junction bases numbered 19, after V lost 6 bases and J lost 5 bases. CDR3 region: CASRRNAGGLKGVTGELFF. CDR3 in DNA: TGTGCCAGTAGGCGTAACGCGGGAGGGCTAAAGGGAGTTACCGGGGAGCTGTTTTTT. Full variable domain (outside the CDR3, taken from reference TRBV19 and TRBJ2-2): DGGITQSPKYLFRKEGQNVTLSCEQNLNHDAMYWYRQDPGQGLRLIYYSQIVNDFQKGDIAEGYSVSREKKESFPLTVTSAQKNPTAFYLCASRRNAGGLKGVTGELFFGEGSRLTVL.

This chain links TRBV5-6 with TRBJ2-1, with D hard to call. CDR1 and CDR2 from the germline V gene are SGHDT and YYEEEE. This CDR3 has 12 residues. V was shortened by 4 bases and J by 8 bases, with 10 bases between the two germline ends. CDR3 DNA: TGTGCCAGCAGCATGGACCTGTATGAGCAGTTCTTC. It is translated as CASSMDLYEQFF.

V usage is TRBV5-1 and J usage is TRBJ1-3; maybe TRBD1 (5 bases). Germline V gene lookup returns CDR1 SGHRS and CDR2 YFSETQ. The CDR3 has 13 residues. V was shortened by 4 bases and J by 7 bases, with 12 bases between the two germline ends. The CDR3 sequence is CASSEGLQNTIYF. Here the CDR3 DNA reads TGCGCCAGCAGCGAGGGACTCCAGAACACCATATATTTT. The entire variable domain, with the rest obtained from reference TRBV5-1 and TRBJ1-3, is as follows: KAGVTQTPRYLIKTRGQQVTLSCSPISGHRSVSWYQQTPGQGLQFLFEYFSETQRNKGNFPGRFSGRQFSNSRSEMNVSTLELGDSALYLCASSEGLQNTIYFGEGSWLTVV.

The rearrangement joins TRBV5-1 to TRBJ2-1; D may be TRBD2 (6 bases). Germline CDR1 and CDR2: SGHRS and YFSETQ. This CDR3 is 14 amino acids long. The germline V and J ends were trimmed by 4 bases and 8 bases, with 16 bases remaining between them. The CDR3, as DNA: TGCGCCAGCAGCACCGGGACGCCTAGCGATGAGCAGTTCTTC. It specifies CASSTGTPSDEQFF.

This sequence joins TRBV6-1 and TRBJ1-4; 9 bases are a match to TRBD1. Trimming cost V 6 bases and J 6 bases; bases outside gene matches: 8. CDR1 and CDR2 (germline): MNHNS, SASEGT. This CDR3 is built from 15 residues. The CDR3 region is CASRARQGGDEKLFF. CDR3 sequence (DNA): TGTGCCAGCAGGGCGCGACAGGGGGGAGATGAAAAACTGTTTTTT.

The rearrangement uses TRBV29-1 and TRBJ2-2; no firm D call. The germline CDR1 and CDR2 sequences are SQVTM and ANQGSEA. CDR3 length: 12 amino acids. Trimming stripped 6 bases from V and 6 bases from J, with 11 bases between. The CDR3 loop reads CSVEPRAGELFF. In nucleotides, the CDR3 is TGCAGCGTAGAACCGCGAGCCGGGGAGCTGTTTTTT.

The chain has TRBV27 and TRBJ2-2; 10 bases align to TRBD2. CDR3 length equals 15 residues. J was trimmed by 4 bases and V by 3 bases; bases with no gene match: 2. Germline V lookup: CDR1 MNHEY, CDR2 SMNVEV (reference sequence). The CDR3 loop is CASSFSSGSTGELFF. The CDR3 DNA sequence: TGTGCCAGCAGTTTTTCTAGCGGGAGCACCGGGGAGCTGTTTTTT.